This T cell receptor (beta chain) came from a study of beta chain features in type 1 diabetes. About the study: Across all samples, roughly 99 million sorted cells were examined.

Using CD45RO/CCR7/CD25/CD127/CD95/CD27, CD4+ naive, central memory, regulatory and stem cell-like memory cells were sorted. Investigators reverse transcribed all isolated RNA, so they sequenced expressed TCRB transcripts. Only in-frame clones appear in the TCRdb table, and some are missing; sequencing was by immunoSEQ multiplex PCR. This table holds hundreds of thousands of clones, around 30% found once. CDR3 length: 19 residues. Trimming pared 0 bases from V and 0 bases from J, leaving 17 bases between. Per germline, CDR1 MGHRA and CDR2 YSYEKL. Whole-study findings and limits: Patients with type 1 diabetes carried fewer insertions and had more deletions at their VDJ junctions.

This clone was detected only a few times. The antigen is undetermined. J is TRBJ1-4 and V is TRBV4-1; D might be TRBD1 (5 bases). Sequencing used naive CD4+ T cells from blood. This clonotype was sampled from a man aged 18 to 29 in good health. The CDR3 bases are TGCGCCAGCAGCCAAGATTCGGCGTCGGACACTTCAACTAATGAAAAACTGTTTTTT. Its protein product is CASSQDSASDTSTNEKLFF.